This TCR beta chain was recorded in a study of blood T cell repertoires in COVID-19 (dated by TCRdb to 2018 to 2021). Regarding the study in general: The collaborator samples originated in the United States, Italy and Spain and spanned the acute and convalescent phases of COVID-19. Nearly every sample came with metadata listing a de-identified subject ID, COVID-19 status, age in years and sex. The repertoires were released in a freely available public database intended as a resource for research on the immune response to SARS-CoV-2. The material from the prospective study consisted of cDNA or gDNA derived from T cells, B-cell-depleted T cells, or PBMCs. Where available, HLA class I and class II types were obtained from metadata supplied by the sample provider rather than from assay-based typing. Samples were obtained from the ongoing ImmuneRACE study (first 160 participants) and from about 1,300 subjects provided by 6 global collaborators. Deeply sampled blood TCRbeta repertoires from subjects exposed to, actively infected with, or recovered from COVID-19 were included in the dataset. Findings and caveats that apply to the study as a whole: The quantity of clinical and demographic metadata differed by source and by participant and was supplied without curation.

The V end loses 6 bases and the J end loses 7 bases, and a stretch of 7 bases separates them. The CDR3 starts with the cysteine, ends with the phenylalanine, and has 11 residues. Only CDR3 DNA remains: 33 bases, in frame from the first base. The germline V gene (reference sequence) specifies LNHDA as CDR1 and SQIVND as CDR2. To note about this clone: This receptor's antigen is unknown. No quality values exist for individual bases; no much larger clone is one base distant.

Whole blood was collected in K2EDTA tubes by collaborating institutions according to the institutions' own protocols. For TCRbeta analysis, collaborators shipped samples in one of three forms: frozen whole blood, isolated PBMCs, or DNA extracted from either of those sample types. TCRbeta CDR3 regions were amplified from genomic DNA by means of the immunoSEQ Assay, a bias-controlled multiplex PCR. The published analysis was carried out like this. Within the assay, amplification of reference gene primers was used to estimate how many nucleated cells each sample contained. Sequence reads were collapsed and filtered to measure the absolute abundance of every unique TCRbeta CDR3 rearrangement. For each sample, productive Simpson clonality was calculated by taking the square root of Simpson's diversity index across productive rearrangements. Entries here come from immuneACCESS through TCRdb and include only in-frame sequences with V and J called. Some clones fail to appear in such tables; in the studies checked, an unresolved V gene covers under half of the shortfall, and the cause of the remainder is unknown. From that table come the V and J calls and clone size; the DNA was used to work out D and trimming. The sample records 250,000 to 300,000 clones, around 85% of which are singletons. Together, the top ten hold approximately 10% of the sample.

This sequence originates from a woman between 65 and 79 years old with acute or convalescent COVID-19. The chain uses TRBV19 and TRBJ1-5; the D gene cannot be resolved reliably. Material: peripheral blood. At the DNA level, the sequence is TGTGCCAGTAGCAGCGACCAGCCCCAGCATTTT. This encodes CASSSDQPQHF.